This T cell receptor (beta chain) was profiled in a study of T cell responses to AZD1222 COVID-19 vaccine. After removal of 4 bases from V and 5 bases from J, the junction contained 4 bases not matched to a gene. The CDR3 runs to 15 residues. Looked up from germline, CDR1 is MNHEY and CDR2 is SVGAGI. TCRdb keeps only in-frame clones here, not all; method: immunoSEQ multiplex PCR. Found here are around 170,000 clones, about nine tenths of them singletons; the top ten hold less than 2.5%. As to this clone: The antigen remains unidentified.

Study-wide points: Only a handful of AZD1222 recipients tested seropositive at baseline.

The receptor was isolated from an adult who received the AZD1222 COVID-19 vaccine. The sequencing used peripheral blood, collected 28 days after the second AZD1222 dose. The gene calls are TRBV6-5 and TRBJ1-6; 8 bases match TRBD1. The CDR3 DNA is TGTGCCAGCAGTTTCGGACAGGGCCATAATTCACCCCTCCACTTT. It encodes CASSFGQGHNSPLHF.